This TCR beta chain comes out of a study of blood T cell repertoires in COVID-19. Study summary: COVID-19 samples collected from the United States, Italy and Spain covered acute and convalescent phases.

Using immunoSEQ multiplex PCR, the repertoire was profiled, and TCRdb retains in-frame clones only, with some absent. The table lists some 70,000 clones, about 85% of them singletons. The TCR sequence derives from a woman aged 45-59 years with COVID-19, enrolled during active disease. The sample taken for sequencing was peripheral blood.

CDR3 DNA sequence: TGTGCCACCAGTGACGCTTCTAGCGGGAGGTACACCGGGGAGCTGTTTTTT. This sequence encodes CATSDASSGRYTGELFF. The genes are TRBV24-1 and TRBJ2-2; 11 bases are a match to TRBD2. Germline V gives CDR1 KGHDR, CDR2 SFDVKD. Losses at the gene ends were 4 bases for V and 3 bases for J; bases not matched to a gene: 6. CDR3 length: 17 residues.